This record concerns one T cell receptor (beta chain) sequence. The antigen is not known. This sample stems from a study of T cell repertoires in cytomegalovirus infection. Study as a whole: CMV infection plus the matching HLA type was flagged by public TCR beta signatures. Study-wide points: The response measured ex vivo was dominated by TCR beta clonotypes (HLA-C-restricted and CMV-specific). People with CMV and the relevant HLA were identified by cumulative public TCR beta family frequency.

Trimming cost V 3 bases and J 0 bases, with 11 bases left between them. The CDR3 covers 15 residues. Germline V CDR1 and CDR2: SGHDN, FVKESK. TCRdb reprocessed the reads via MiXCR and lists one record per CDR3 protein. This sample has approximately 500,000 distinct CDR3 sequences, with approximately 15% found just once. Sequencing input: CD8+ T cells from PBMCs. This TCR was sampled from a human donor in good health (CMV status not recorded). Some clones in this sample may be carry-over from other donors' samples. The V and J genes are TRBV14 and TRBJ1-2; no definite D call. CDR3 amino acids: CASSHGSPPNYGYTF. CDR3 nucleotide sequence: TGTGCCAGCAGCCACGGAAGCCCACCTAACTATGGCTACACCTTC.